A single sample is the source of the 32 T cell receptor beta chains below, sequenced in a study of T cells after yellow fever vaccination. In TCRdb, the 5' RACE reads were re-called with MiXCR into one record per CDR3 protein. Here the sample spans fewer than 150,000 distinct CDR3 sequences, roughly 7.2% being singletons. This material consisted of CD4+ T cells sorted from PBMCs, taken roughly seven weeks after the first yellow fever vaccination. These receptors originate from a man in his late teens or twenties who received the YFV17D yellow fever vaccine.

This clonotype was detected only a few times. Its ends do not fully match the called genes, so a read error is possible. The chain couples TRBV20-1 to TRBJ1-5, with D maybe TRBD1 (6 bases). This CDR3 is 14 amino acids long. The germline V gene encodes CDR1 DFQATT and CDR2 SNEGSKA (reference sequence). This CDR3 is CSARGLQGGQPQHF. For the CDR3, the DNA is TGCAGTGCAAGAGGGTTACAGGGTGGACAGCCCCAGCATTTT.

Only a few counts were recorded for this clonotype. V gene TRBV4-3 combines with J gene TRBJ2-6; no clear D gene. Trimming took off 0 bases at V and 1 base at J, with 16 bases between the two ends. Germline lookup yields CDR1 LGHNA and CDR2 YSLEER. The CDR3 runs to 19 residues. In DNA form, the CDR3 reads TGCGCCAGCAGCCAAGAGCCCCAGCCACTAATTTCTGGGGCCAACGTCCTGACTTTC. It encodes CASSQEPQPLISGANVLTF.

This clonotype was detected many times. The V call is TRBV4-1, the J call TRBJ1-5, with D possibly TRBD1 on 5 matching bases. CDR1 MGHRA and CDR2 YSYEKL come from the germline V gene. The CDR3 covers 16 residues. V shed 1 base and J shed 3 bases, with 13 bases lying between them. CDR3 sequence: CASSQGGTGFNQPQHF. The CDR3 bases are TGCGCCAGCAGCCAAGGTGGTACAGGATTCAATCAGCCCCAGCATTTT.

This clonotype has at least ten counts. This chain joins TRBV12-3 or TRBV12-4 and TRBJ1-1, with no clear D. The CDR3 loop spans 13 amino acids. V lost 3 bases, J lost 4 bases, and 9 bases lay in between. The CDR3 loop is CASSFGSGTEAFF. CDR3 nucleotide sequence: TGTGCCAGCAGTTTCGGGTCAGGCACTGAAGCTTTCTTT.

In this sample, this clonotype turned up many times. This chain links TRBV7-2 with TRBJ1-1; TRBD1 is a possible D gene (6 bases). CDR1 SGHTA and CDR2 FQGNSA come from the germline V gene. Deletions cut 1 base from V and 4 bases from J, with 13 bases between. This CDR3 is built from 15 residues. CDR3 in amino acids: CASSLEAGAGTEAFF. The CDR3 region has the DNA TGTGCCAGCAGCTTAGAGGCAGGGGCAGGCACTGAAGCTTTCTTT.

This clonotype was counted many times. This chain uses TRBV4-3 with TRBJ1-1, with a weak D call TRBD1 (5 bases). This CDR3 is 18 amino acids long. Germline CDR1 is LGHNA and CDR2 is YSLEER. V lost 0 bases, J lost 2 bases, and 19 bases lay in between. The DNA of the CDR3 is TGCGCCAGCAGCCAAGACTTGGGGGGGTCCGAGGGTAACACTGAAGCTTTCTTT. This encodes CASSQDLGGSEGNTEAFF.

There are many counts of this clonotype. The V and J genes are TRBV20-1 and TRBJ2-5; possible D gene TRBD1, 5 bases. The CDR3 is 12 residues long. V was pared by 6 bases and J by 5 bases, with 13 bases between. The germline gives CDR1 DFQATT, CDR2 SNEGSKA (reference sequence). In DNA, the CDR3 is TGCAGTGCCTCAGGGTCTCGGGAGACCCAGTACTTC. Translating gives CSASGSRETQYF.

This clonotype was detected many times. The V call is TRBV10-3, the J call TRBJ2-3, with D possibly matching TRBD2 (5 bases). Germline CDR1 and CDR2: ENHRY and SYGVKD. This CDR3 contains 14 residues. The V end lost 7 bases, the J end lost 0 bases, and 11 bases lay between the germline ends. Written as DNA, the CDR3 is TGTGCCATCACCAGCGGATCTAGCACAGATACGCAGTATTTT. It specifies CAITSGSSTDTQYF.

This clonotype was observed many times. The chain carries TRBV7-8 and TRBJ2-1, with TRBD2 as a possible D gene (5 bases). This CDR3 spans 14 amino acids. The germline CDR1 and CDR2 sequences are SGHVS and FQNEAQ. V lost 5 bases, J lost 9 bases, and 17 bases lay in between. CDR3 sequence (DNA): TGTGCCAGCAGCCCCCGGCTTTTTCGGGGTGAGCAGTTCTTC. Protein sequence: CASSPRLFRGEQFF.

This clonotype was found many times. The J gene is TRBJ1-6, the V gene TRBV6-5; maybe TRBD1 (6 bases). Trimming removed 4 bases at V and 6 bases at J, with 13 bases between. Germline assignment: CDR1 MNHEY and CDR2 SVGAGI. The CDR3 is 15 amino acids. The CDR3 loop reads CASSSNGQRNSPLHF. CDR3 DNA: TGTGCCAGCAGTTCGAATGGACAGCGTAATTCACCCCTCCACTTT.

This clonotype was seen many times. V is TRBV9 and J is TRBJ2-3; no definite D call. CDR1 and CDR2 from the germline V gene are SGDLS and YYNGEE. With 7 bases removed from V and 1 base from J, the gap between germline ends came to 13 bases. This CDR3 comprises 14 residues. CDR3 sequence reads: CASSARSGTDTQYF. The CDR3 DNA is TGTGCCAGCTCCGCTAGATCGGGCACAGATACGCAGTATTTT.

Ten or more counts support this clonotype. This chain connects TRBV20-1 to TRBJ2-2; 9 bases agree with TRBD2. With 3 bases clipped from V and 7 bases from J, the junction kept 6 bases outside the gene matches. CDR3 length: 14 residues. Germline V gene lookup returns CDR1 DFQATT and CDR2 SNEGSKA (reference sequence). The CDR3 DNA reads as TGCAGTGCTAGTCTCCTAGCGGGGCGCGGGGAGCTGTTTTTT. Protein: CSASLLAGRGELFF.

This clonotype was seen ten or more times. The chain uses TRBV27 and TRBJ2-1, with 9 nucleotides matching TRBD2. Trimming removed 2 bases from V and 4 bases from J; junction bases left unmatched: 9. The germline V gene encodes CDR1 MNHEY and CDR2 SMNVEV (reference sequence). The CDR3 runs 17 residues. The CDR3 spells CASSLHPAGGLYNEQFF. The CDR3 nucleotides are TGTGCCAGCAGTTTACATCCAGCGGGGGGCCTTTACAATGAGCAGTTCTTC.

The table lists this clonotype with many counts. This chain connects TRBV18 to TRBJ2-1, with 9 bases that match TRBD2. Germline values: CDR1 KGHSH, CDR2 LQKENI. With V trimmed by 1 base and J by 6 bases, 7 bases remained unmatched. The CDR3 totals 16 residues. CDR3 bases: TGTGCCAGCTCACCACGACGGCGGGGGGGCATCAATGAGCAGTTCTTC. As protein: CASSPRRRGGINEQFF.

The J gene is TRBJ2-5, the V gene TRBV5-4; TRBD2 matches 13 bases. CDR1 and CDR2 (germline): SGHNT, YYREEE (reference sequence). CDR3 length: 15 residues. Trimming at V came to 2 bases and at J to 4 bases, leaving 2 bases not matched to a gene. CDR3 DNA: TGTGCCAGCAGCTTTACTAGCGGGGGGGCAGAGACCCAGTACTTC. Encoded protein: CASSFTSGGAETQYF. Based on the CDR3 plus reference TRBV5-4 and TRBJ2-5, the full variable domain is ETGVTQSPTHLIKTRGQQVTLRCSSQSGHNTVSWYQQALGQGPQFIFQYYREEENGRGNFPPRFSGLQFPNYSSELNVNALELDDSALYLCASSFTSGGAETQYFGPGTRLLVL.

This clonotype was found many times. V usage is TRBV24-1 and J usage is TRBJ2-1; no clear D. The CDR3 has 15 amino acids. Trimming took off 3 bases at V and 5 bases at J, with 13 bases between the two ends. The germline V gene has CDR1 KGHDR and CDR2 SFDVKD. This CDR3 is CATSDRWKENNEQFF. The CDR3 DNA is TGTGCCACCAGTGATAGGTGGAAGGAGAACAATGAGCAGTTCTTC.

This clonotype was recorded at least ten times. The CDR3 protein is CASSGYRESEQYF. Written as DNA, the CDR3 is TGCGCCAGCAGCGGTTACAGGGAAAGCGAGCAGTACTTC. The chain couples TRBV5-1 to TRBJ2-7, with a tentative D call TRBD1 (6 bases). Looked up from germline, CDR1 is SGHRS and CDR2 is YFSETQ. The V and J ends lost 4 bases and 6 bases respectively, with 14 bases between them. This CDR3 is built from 13 residues.

In regard to this clonotype: A read error may explain this, as a much larger clone is one base away. The J gene is TRBJ1-1, the V gene TRBV12-3 or TRBV12-4; D not certain. CDR3 length: 15 residues. In DNA, the CDR3 is TGTACCAGCATTTCCCGGCCCGCAGGAGAAACTGAAGCTTTCTTT. It codes for CTSISRPAGETEAFF.

In its sample, this clonotype was seen a few times. The chain employs TRBV5-8 and TRBJ1-6; 7 bases are shared with TRBD1. This CDR3 has 17 amino acids. CDR1 SGHTS and CDR2 YDEGEE come from the germline V gene. With 4 bases clipped from V and 0 bases from J, the junction kept 7 bases outside the gene matches. The CDR3 reads CASSEGQPSSYNSPLHF. As DNA, the CDR3 is TGTGCCAGCAGCGAGGGACAGCCGAGCTCCTATAATTCACCCCTCCACTTT.

Of note for this clonotype: One base away lies a much larger clone, so this may be a sequencing read error. The rearrangement links TRBV11-2 to TRBJ2-5; 10 positions match TRBD1. The CDR3 consists of 14 residues. V gave up 5 bases and J gave up 5 bases; unmatched junction bases: 5. Germline loops: CDR1 SGHAT, CDR2 FQNNGV. CDR3 bases: TGTGCCAGCAGCGACCGGACAGGGGGGGAGACCCAGTACTTC. Encoded protein: CASSDRTGGETQYF.

The sample holds many counts of this clonotype. This chain joins TRBV7-2 and TRBJ1-1; D is ambiguous. The CDR3 covers 13 residues. Germline V gene lookup returns CDR1 SGHTA and CDR2 FQGNSA. With 7 bases removed from V and 0 bases from J, the gap between germline ends came to 9 bases. CDR3 residues: CASTQVMNTEAFF. In nucleotides, the CDR3 is TGTGCCAGCACCCAGGTCATGAACACTGAAGCTTTCTTT.

This clonotype was detected many times. This chain uses TRBV20-1 with TRBJ1-4; no reliable D call. Germline lookup yields CDR1 DFQATT and CDR2 SNEGSKA (reference sequence). V gave up 0 bases and J gave up 7 bases, with 3 bases separating them. The CDR3 consists of 11 residues. CDR3 sequence (DNA): TGCAGTGCTAGAGATCGTGAAAAACTGTTTTTT. It codes for CSARDREKLFF.

This clonotype was recorded at least ten times. This chain links TRBV4-3 with TRBJ2-3; TRBD2 matches at 7 bases. The V gene's germline CDR1 is LGHNA and CDR2 YSLEER. This CDR3 has 15 residues. Germline trimming cut 1 base from V and 1 base from J; bases unmatched to any gene: 2. Here the CDR3 reads CASSQAGGRTDTQYF. The CDR3 DNA sequence: TGCGCCAGCAGCCAAGCGGGGGGACGCACAGATACGCAGTATTTT.

At least ten counts were recorded for this clonotype. V and J are TRBV7-9 and TRBJ1-5; 11 bases map to TRBD1. V trimming: 5 bases; J trimming: 5 bases; junction bases outside the gene matches: 11. The CDR3 runs 17 residues. Per the germline V gene, CDR1 is SEHNR and CDR2 is FQNEAQ (reference sequence). DNA for the CDR3: TGTGCCAGCAGCCCAGGACAGGGGGCAGGGGTATATCAGCCCCAGCATTTT. This codes for CASSPGQGAGVYQPQHF. The variable domain in full, completed from reference TRBV7-9 and TRBJ1-5, reads DTGVSQNPRHKITKRGQNVTFRCDPISEHNRLYWYRQTLGQGPEFLTYFQNEAQLEKSRLLSDRFSAERPKGSFSTLEIQRTEQGDSAMYLCASSPGQGAGVYQPQHFGDGTRLSIL.

This clonotype was detected many times. The chain employs TRBV6-1 and TRBJ2-3; the D call may be TRBD1 or TRBD2 (6 bases each). V lost 7 bases and J 0 bases, leaving 14 bases between the germline ends. This CDR3 has 15 residues. Germline V gene data show CDR1 as MNHNS and CDR2 as SASEGT. This CDR3 is CASNRRGPSTDTQYF. For the CDR3, the DNA is TGTGCCAGCAATAGACGGGGGCCAAGCACAGATACGCAGTATTTT.

This clonotype has at least ten counts. CDR3 amino acids: CSAHDRVGGTNEKLFF. CDR3 coding DNA: TGCAGTGCGCACGACAGGGTCGGTGGCACTAATGAAAAACTGTTTTTT. This chain connects TRBV20-1 to TRBJ1-4; 7 bases line up with TRBD1. In germline, CDR1 is DFQATT, CDR2 SNEGSKA (reference sequence). J lost 2 bases, V lost 6 bases, and 12 bases had no gene match. The length of the CDR3 is 16 residues.

This clonotype came up a few times. This chain joins TRBV7-3 and TRBJ2-3; D gene ambiguous. V was trimmed by 5 bases and J by 4 bases, leaving 10 bases between them. CDR1 and CDR2 from the germline V gene are SGHTA and FQGTGA. CDR3 length equals 13 residues. The DNA of the CDR3 is TGTGCCAGCAGCCCCTCCCGGTCAGATACGCAGTATTTT. Residues: CASSPSRSDTQYF.

This clonotype was seen at least ten times. This chain's CDR3 is CASSNPTRIYEQYV. CDR3 in DNA: TGTGCCAGCAGCAACCCCACAAGGATCTACGAGCAGTACGTC. The chain is built from TRBV5-6 and TRBJ2-7; D is unresolved. CDR1 is SGHDT, CDR2 YYEEEE, per germline. This CDR3 has 14 amino acids. Between the trimmed V and J ends, which lost 4 bases and 3 bases, there was a span of 14 bases.

CDR3 amino acids: CASSHEAGQGLRGVEKLFF. Here the CDR3 DNA reads TGCGCCAGCAGCCACGAGGCGGGACAGGGGCTCCGGGGTGTTGAAAAACTGTTTTTT. The gene calls are TRBV5-1 and TRBJ1-4; 10 nucleotides line up with TRBD1. The CDR3 runs 19 residues. The germline CDR1 and CDR2 sequences are SGHRS and YFSETQ. With V trimmed by 4 bases and J by 7 bases, 19 bases remained unmatched.

This clonotype occurred many times. V and J are TRBV11-2 and TRBJ2-3; the match to TRBD1 covers 8 bases. Per germline, CDR1 SGHAT and CDR2 FQNNGV. This CDR3 is 14 amino acids long. The ends lost 3 bases at V and 4 bases at J; junction bases unmatched: 3. The CDR3 loop is CASSFDRGSDTQYF. As DNA, the CDR3 is TGTGCCAGCAGCTTTGACAGGGGTTCAGATACGCAGTATTTT. Drawing the rest from reference TRBV11-2 and TRBJ2-3, the complete variable domain is EAGVAQSPRYKIIEKRQSVAFWCNPISGHATLYWYQQILGQGPKLLIQFQNNGVVDDSQLPKDRFSAERLKGVDSTLKIQPAKLEDSAVYLCASSFDRGSDTQYFGPGTRLTVL.

This clonotype has a count of ten or more. The V and J genes are TRBV20-1 and TRBJ2-5; 8 bases align to TRBD2. The CDR3 extends over 15 amino acids. Germline CDR1 DFQATT, CDR2 SNEGSKA (reference sequence). V shed 6 bases, J shed 1 base, and the junction held 10 bases outside the gene matches. As DNA, the CDR3 is TGCAGTGCCAACGGGGGCGGGGGGACCCAAGAGACCCAGTACTTC. The encoded protein is CSANGGGGTQETQYF.

Ten or more counts support this clonotype. The chain employs TRBV29-1 and TRBJ2-3, with 9 bases aligning to TRBD2. Unmatched junction bases numbered 4, after V lost 2 bases and J lost 1 base. The V gene's germline CDR1 is SQVTM and CDR2 ANQGSEA. The CDR3 has 15 residues. CDR3 in amino acids: CSVERRLAGTDTQYF. CDR3 DNA sequence: TGCAGCGTTGAAAGGAGACTAGCGGGCACAGATACGCAGTATTTT.